The 9 T cell receptor beta chains below all came from one sample that was sequenced in a study of T cell repertoires in cytomegalovirus infection. TCRdb re-called the reads through MiXCR, storing one row per CDR3 protein. The table has some 590,000 distinct CDR3 sequences, about 40% seen once. Antigens of these TCRs are unknown. Here the sequenced sample was cultured PBMCs, taken from culture after CMV antigen stimulation. The receptors here all came from a human donor in good health (CMV status not recorded). Some clones in this sample may be carry-over from other donors' samples.

The chain employs TRBV5-6 and TRBJ2-3; D ambiguous. The V gene lost 2 bases and the J gene lost 0 bases, with 10 bases spanning the gap. Germline V gene data show CDR1 as SGHDT and CDR2 as YYEEEE. There are 15 residues in the CDR3. The CDR3: CASSFNGKSTDTQYF. The CDR3 DNA reads TGTGCCAGCAGCTTCAACGGAAAAAGCACAGATACGCAGTATTTT.

This clonotype was detected a few times. The chain carries TRBV5-4 and TRBJ2-5; a possible D gene is TRBD2 (6 bases). Germline V gene sequence: CDR1 SGHNT, CDR2 YYREEE (reference sequence). This CDR3 spans 14 amino acids. V was clipped by 5 bases and J by 4 bases, with 15 bases between them. The CDR3 sequence: CASSSPGEAETQYF. DNA for the CDR3: TGTGCCAGCAGTTCCCCCGGGGAGGCAGAGACCCAGTACTTC.

There are a few counts of this clonotype. This chain joins TRBV7-2 and TRBJ2-3; no definite D call. CDR1 SGHTA and CDR2 FQGNSA come from the germline V gene. This CDR3 is 14 amino acids long. Trimming took 5 bases from V and 1 from J, leaving 10 bases between them. Here the CDR3 DNA reads TGTGCCAGCAGCCCTTCGAGCGGCACAGATACGCAGTATTTT. It translates to CASSPSSGTDTQYF.

The gene calls are TRBV7-8 and TRBJ2-7; D remains ambiguous. Germline V gene lookup returns CDR1 SGHVS and CDR2 FQNEAQ. The CDR3 covers 15 residues. V lost 5 bases and J 0 bases, leaving 14 bases between the germline ends. Here the CDR3 DNA reads TGTGCCAGCAGCACGGACGGGCGAAGCTCCTACGAGCAGTACTTC. This translates into CASSTDGRSSYEQYF. Based on the CDR3 plus reference TRBV7-8 and TRBJ2-7, the full variable domain is GAGVSQSPRYKVAKRGQDVALRCDPISGHVSLFWYQQALGQGPEFLTYFQNEAQLDKSGLPSDRFFAERPEGSVSTLKIQRTQQEDSAVYLCASSTDGRSSYEQYFGPGTRLTVT.

The chain links TRBV20-1 to TRBJ2-2; D not resolved. Trimming took 2 bases from V and 0 from J, leaving 10 bases between them. The CDR3 is 15 amino acids. Germline CDR1 DFQATT, CDR2 SNEGSKA (reference sequence). The CDR3, as DNA: TGCAGTGCTAGACCGCCCCTTACGAACACCGGGGAGCTGTTTTTT. It is translated as CSARPPLTNTGELFF.

This clonotype was recorded many times. The rearrangement joins TRBV7-2 to TRBJ2-5; D is unresolved. CDR3 length equals 14 residues. V gave up 5 bases and J gave up 5 bases, with 15 bases separating them. The V gene's germline CDR1 is SGHTA and CDR2 FQGNSA. CDR3 residues: CASSRSGRIETQYF. CDR3 bases: TGTGCCAGCAGCCGCTCTGGGCGTATTGAGACCCAGTACTTC.

The CDR3 region has the DNA TGTGCCAGCAGTGAAGGACCTCGCGGGGGGCCCGGCTTCTACGAGCAGTACTTC. Translating gives CASSEGPRGGPGFYEQYF. The chain joins TRBV2 to TRBJ2-7; TRBD2 matches 8 bases. Germline-derived CDR1 and CDR2 are SNHLY and FYNNEI. The CDR3 runs 18 residues. V lost 1 base, J lost 3 bases, and 14 bases stayed unmatched.

This clonotype was seen a handful of times. This chain joins TRBV11-2 and TRBJ2-3, with 8 bases matching TRBD2. The CDR3 consists of 15 residues. Germline V gene data show CDR1 as SGHAT and CDR2 as FQNNGV. Trimming took 6 bases from V and 4 from J; bases not matched to a gene: 9. The CDR3 sequence: CASSFGLASADTQYF. CDR3 bases: TGTGCCAGCAGTTTTGGACTAGCTAGCGCAGATACGCAGTATTTT.

The CDR3: CSARAETGVKNIQYF. The CDR3 DNA reads TGCAGTGCTAGAGCCGAGACAGGAGTCAAAAACATTCAGTACTTC. J is TRBJ2-4 and V is TRBV20-1, with a weak D call TRBD1 (6 bases). The CDR3 runs 15 residues. CDR1 DFQATT and CDR2 SNEGSKA come from the germline V gene (reference sequence). The ends were cut back, 1 base at V and 3 bases at J, with 13 bases in the middle.